A selection of T cell receptor beta chains follows, all from one sample in a study of blood T cell repertoires in COVID-19. Here immunoSEQ multiplex PCR was the method, and the copy in TCRdb shows in-frame clones only, minus some. The sample holds roughly 180,000 clones, around three quarters seen once. Sequenced input: peripheral blood. The receptors derive from a man aged 55 to 70 with active or convalescent COVID-19. The conserved cysteine and the conserved F or W are not part of the CDR3 here.

v_call: TRBV5-3; cdr3_length: 9; j_call: TRBJ2-7; cdr3_aa: ARKGSTEQY
v_call: TRBV15; cdr3_length: 12; j_call: TRBJ2-1; cdr3_aa: ATQTDPVYNEQF
v_call: TRBV14; cdr3_length: 11; j_call: TRBJ1-4; cdr3_aa: ASSQAGPEKLF
v_call: TRBV28; cdr3_length: 12; j_call: TRBJ2-7; cdr3_aa: ASSSRTRGYEQY
v_call: TRBV7-9; cdr3_length: 10; j_call: TRBJ1-1; cdr3_aa: ASSFGRGLTF
v_call: TRBV6-5; cdr3_length: 12; j_call: TRBJ2-7; cdr3_aa: ASRGHRTSYEQY
v_call: TRBV19; cdr3_length: 11; j_call: TRBJ1-1; cdr3_aa: ASSAQGNTEAF
v_call: TRBV29-1; cdr3_length: 10; j_call: TRBJ2-1; cdr3_aa: SVASVHNEQF
v_call: TRBV7-2; cdr3_length: 14; j_call: TRBJ2-5; cdr3_aa: ASSPRSVAAQETQY
v_call: TRBV5-1; cdr3_length: 13; j_call: TRBJ1-3; cdr3_aa: ASSFGGASGNTIY
v_call: TRBV6-2/TRBV6-3; cdr3_length: 15; j_call: TRBJ1-2; cdr3_aa: ASSPLWEPAGNYGYT
v_call: TRBV9; cdr3_length: 12; j_call: TRBJ1-1; cdr3_aa: ASSVGLRTEEAF
v_call: TRBV3-1/TRBV3-2; cdr3_length: 17; j_call: TRBJ2-5; cdr3_aa: ASSQDPTSGTGGRKTQY
v_call: TRBV28; cdr3_length: 11; j_call: TRBJ1-2; cdr3_aa: ASSLRGSFGYT
v_call: TRBV3-1/TRBV3-2; cdr3_length: 10; j_call: TRBJ1-1; cdr3_aa: ASSQEGRRAF
v_call: TRBV21-1; cdr3_length: 11; j_call: TRBJ2-3; cdr3_aa: ASRSRFTDTQY
v_call: TRBV19; cdr3_length: 12; j_call: TRBJ2-5; cdr3_aa: ASSRDRAEETQY